The 28 T cell receptor beta chains below were found in one sample sequenced in a study of blood T cell repertoires in COVID-19. Using immunoSEQ multiplex PCR, the repertoire was profiled, and TCRdb retains in-frame clones only, with some absent. Counted here are 150,000 or so clones, around 85% occurring once; the ten biggest clones make up approximately 9.1%. The material sequenced was PBMCs or T cells enriched from blood (not recorded which). These receptors all stem from a man aged 50-60 years who had recovered from COVID-19.

The chain uses TRBV18 and TRBJ2-5; 9 nucleotides agree with TRBD1. Germline V gene sequence: CDR1 KGHSH, CDR2 LQKENI. This CDR3 is built from 18 residues. After removal of 3 bases from V and 2 bases from J, the junction contained 13 bases not matched to a gene. The DNA of the CDR3 is TGTGCCAGCTCACCTGCTTATACAGGGGGCAAAGTACAAGAGACCCAGTACTTC. As protein: CASSPAYTGGKVQETQYF.

This clone was detected only a few times. CDR3 sequence: CASSQDSGGNRELFF. DNA of the CDR3: TGCGCCAGCAGCCAAGATAGCGGGGGAAACAGGGAGCTGTTTTTT. The chain couples TRBV4-1 to TRBJ2-2; 9 nucleotides agree with TRBD2. Germline trimming cut 0 bases from V and 9 bases from J; bases unmatched to any gene: 5. CDR3 length: 15 amino acids. Germline V gives CDR1 MGHRA, CDR2 YSYEKL.

The J gene is TRBJ1-1, the V gene TRBV28, with D possibly matching TRBD1 (5 bases). The CDR3 covers 13 residues. Looked up from germline, CDR1 is MDHEN and CDR2 is SYDVKM. V lost 6 bases, J lost 5 bases, and 13 bases lay in between. The CDR3 nucleotides read TGTGCCAGCAGCTGGGGGGGAAATACTGAAGCTTTCTTT. It is translated as CASSWGGNTEAFF.

The chain recombines TRBV7-3 with TRBJ1-1; 8 bases line up with TRBD1. CDR3 length: 16 residues. After removal of 2 bases from V and 1 base from J, the junction contained 6 bases not matched to a gene. CDR1 is SGHTA, CDR2 FQGTGA, per germline. The CDR3 reads CASSLRSGTGNTEAFF. The CDR3 nucleotides read TGTGCCAGCAGCTTACGATCAGGGACAGGGAACACTGAAGCTTTCTTT.

The chain has TRBV19 and TRBJ1-1; 7 bases map to TRBD1. Losses at the gene ends were 4 bases for V and 8 bases for J; bases not matched to a gene: 7. The CDR3 contains 13 residues. CDR1 LNHDA and CDR2 SQIVND come from the germline V gene (reference sequence). DNA for the CDR3: TGTGCCAGTAGTAAGGACAGGTCGGCGGAAGCTTTCTTT. It codes for CASSKDRSAEAFF. Based on the CDR3 plus reference TRBV19 and TRBJ1-1, the full variable domain is DGGITQSPKYLFRKEGQNVTLSCEQNLNHDAMYWYRQDPGQGLRLIYYSQIVNDFQKGDIAEGYSVSREKKESFPLTVTSAQKNPTAFYLCASSKDRSAEAFFGQGTRLTVV.

The V and J genes are TRBV21-1 and TRBJ1-6; the D call in the table, TRBD1, was not verified against the DNA. TRBV21-1 is annotated as a pseudogene. This CDR3 comprises 19 residues. The CDR3 loop reads CASSLAPGQGSSDNSPLHF. CDR3 in DNA: TGTGCCAGCAGCCTCGCGCCGGGACAGGGGTCTTCGGATAATTCACCCCTCCACTTT.

The chain joins TRBV5-4 to TRBJ2-3; 9 nucleotides align to TRBD2. Trimming removed 0 bases from V and 3 bases from J; junction bases left unmatched: 5. Germline lookup yields CDR1 SGHNT and CDR2 YYREEE (reference sequence). The CDR3 loop spans 16 amino acids. The CDR3 region has the DNA TGTGCCAGCAGCTTGGGGCGGGGGGGCAGGACAGATACGCAGTATTTT. It encodes CASSLGRGGRTDTQYF.

In this sample, this clone turned up once. The rearrangement uses TRBV7-3 and TRBJ2-1; TRBD1 agrees at 9 bases. V shed 3 bases and J 6 bases; nucleotides not matched to a gene: 3. CDR1 SGHTA and CDR2 FQGTGA come from the germline V gene. The CDR3 is 14 amino acids. The CDR3 sequence: CASSFRDRVNEQFF. CDR3 nucleotide sequence: TGTGCCAGCAGCTTCCGGGACAGGGTCAATGAGCAGTTCTTC.

This clone showed up just once. J is TRBJ2-7 and V is TRBV2; D not certain. CDR1 and CDR2 from the germline V gene are SNHLY and FYNNEI. The V and J ends lost 5 bases and 4 bases respectively, with 3 bases between them. The CDR3 is made up of 10 amino acids. CDR3: CASSLYEQYF. The CDR3 nucleotides are TGTGCCAGCAGTCTATACGAGCAGTACTTC.

This chain uses TRBV7-8 with TRBJ1-5; TRBD1 matches at 11 bases. V lost 4 bases and J lost 1; bases outside the gene matches: 6. There are 17 residues in the CDR3. Germline V gene data show CDR1 as SGHVS and CDR2 as FQNEAQ. The DNA for the CDR3 is TGTGCCAGCAGCTCGGGACAGGGGGTTGGGAGCAATCAGCCCCAGCATTTT. It is translated as CASSSGQGVGSNQPQHF.

This chain joins TRBV19 and TRBJ1-4, with D possibly matching TRBD1 (6 bases). There are 14 residues in the CDR3. Germline V gives CDR1 LNHDA, CDR2 SQIVND (reference sequence). V lost 6 bases, J lost 0 bases, and 8 bases lay in between. CDR3 region: CASRQGSTNEKLFF. CDR3 sequence (DNA): TGTGCCAGTAGACAGGGATCAACTAATGAAAAACTGTTTTTT.

V usage is TRBV5-1 and J usage is TRBJ1-2; tentatively, D is TRBD1 (5 bases). CDR1 and CDR2 from the germline V gene are SGHRS and YFSETQ. V was cut by 6 bases and J by 6 bases, with 27 bases left in between. The CDR3 runs to 17 residues. In nucleotides, the CDR3 is TGCGCCAGCACTGAGGCCCTTGGGGCGACAGACCCTCATGGCTACACCTTC. It codes for CASTEALGATDPHGYTF.

This clone was seen a handful of times. CDR3 DNA sequence: TGTGCCAGCAGCTTCCTACCTAGCGGGGGGCGAAACAATGAGCAGTTCTTC. Amino acid sequence: CASSFLPSGGRNNEQFF. V usage is TRBV7-2 and J usage is TRBJ2-1; 11 bases are shared with TRBD2. The junction had 9 bases not matched to a gene; V was cut back by 3 bases and J by 5 bases. From germline, CDR1 is SGHTA and CDR2 FQGNSA. This CDR3 region has 17 residues. Complete variable domain (other parts from reference TRBV7-2 and TRBJ2-1): GAGVSQSPSNKVTEKGKDVELRCDPISGHTALYWYRQSLGQGLEFLIYFQGNSAPDKSGLPSDRFSAERTGGSVSTLTIQRTQQEDSAVYLCASSFLPSGGRNNEQFFGPGTRLTVL.

J is TRBJ1-1 and V is TRBV6-1, with 7 bases identical to TRBD1. Germline V gene lookup returns CDR1 MNHNS and CDR2 SASEGT. CDR3 length: 16 residues. V lost 4 bases to trimming and J lost 9 bases; unmatched junction nucleotides: 17. The CDR3 is CASSAVHEGATAQAFF. In nucleotides, the CDR3 is TGTGCCAGCAGTGCCGTTCATGAGGGGGCCACGGCCCAAGCTTTCTTT.

CDR3 coding DNA: TGTGCCAGCAGCCACCGGGACTCGGGGTTATGTACGAGGACGCAGTATTTT. This gives the protein CASSHRDSGLCTRTQYF. The V gene is TRBV7-3, the J gene TRBJ2-3; perhaps TRBD2 as D (6 bases). The CDR3 has 17 residues. V was cut by 5 bases and J by 9 bases, with 27 bases left in between. Germline CDR1 reads SGHTA; CDR2 reads FQGTGA.

CDR3 bases: TGTGCCAGCAGCGTAGATTTAGGCAGGGGGCTCGGCTACACCTTC. Amino acids: CASSVDLGRGLGYTF. The rearrangement joins TRBV9 to TRBJ1-2; 8 bases map to TRBD1. Germline CDR1 and CDR2: SGDLS and YYNGEE. V trimming: 0 bases; J trimming: 8 bases; junction bases outside the gene matches: 9. This CDR3 has 15 residues.

The chain employs TRBV29-1 and TRBJ1-2; TRBD1 aligns across 9 bases. The CDR3 contains 14 residues. V shed 7 bases, J shed 7 bases, and the junction held 13 bases outside the gene matches. The germline V gene has CDR1 SQVTM and CDR2 ANQGSEA. CDR3 coding DNA: TGCAGCGGTGCGCCGGGACAGGGAGGGGGTGGCTACACCTTC. As protein: CSGAPGQGGGGYTF.

This rearrangement joins TRBV4-1 to TRBJ1-1; weak D call: TRBD1 (5 bases). The CDR3 loop spans 17 amino acids. Trimming took 0 bases from V and 5 from J, leaving 19 bases between them. The germline V gene encodes CDR1 MGHRA and CDR2 YSYEKL. CDR3 sequence: CASSQDLIGDTWTEAFF. CDR3 DNA sequence: TGCGCCAGCAGCCAAGATCTGATAGGGGATACGTGGACTGAAGCTTTCTTT.

This chain links TRBV6-5 with TRBJ1-5; TRBD1 might be the D (5 bases). The germline gives CDR1 MNHEY, CDR2 SVGAGI. V was pared by 7 bases and J by 2 bases, with 12 bases between. This CDR3 comprises 14 residues. The CDR3 region is CASTPWGGNQPQHF. For the CDR3, the DNA is TGTGCCAGCACCCCTTGGGGGGGCAATCAGCCCCAGCATTTT.

This chain uses TRBV11-2 with TRBJ1-2, with D uncertain. The CDR3 length is 14 residues. The V and J ends lost 0 bases and 7 bases respectively, with 12 bases between them. The germline gives CDR1 SGHAT, CDR2 FQNNGV. CDR3 coding DNA: TGTGCCAGCAGCTTAGATCCTGAGGGTGGTGGCTACACCTTC. Protein sequence: CASSLDPEGGGYTF.

The rearrangement uses TRBV6-2 or TRBV6-3 and TRBJ2-3; 8 nucleotides align to TRBD2. V gave up 6 bases and J gave up 0 bases; unmatched junction bases: 2. CDR3 length: 14 amino acids. The germline V gene encodes CDR1 MNHEY and CDR2 SVGEGT. The CDR3 is CASSRGGSTDTQYF. CDR3 sequence (DNA): TGTGCCAGCAGCCGCGGGGGGAGCACAGATACGCAGTATTTT.

This rearrangement joins TRBV18 to TRBJ2-2, with D tentatively TRBD1 (5 bases). Germline-derived CDR1 and CDR2 are KGHSH and LQKENI. Trimming shortened V by 2 bases and J by 0 bases, and 16 bases separated the two germline ends. CDR3 length: 18 amino acids. DNA for the CDR3: TGTGCCAGCTCACCAACCAAGCCGACAGATTCGAACACCGGGGAGCTGTTTTTT. Its translation: CASSPTKPTDSNTGELFF.

Remarks on this clone: Other DNA sequences within the sample encode an identical CDR3. The CDR3 sequence is CASSSTGGGSPLHF. DNA for the CDR3: TGTGCCAGCAGCTCGACAGGGGGTGGTTCACCCCTCCACTTT. The J gene is TRBJ1-6, the V gene TRBV11-3; TRBD1 matches 9 bases. Trimming removed 4 bases from V and 9 bases from J; junction bases left unmatched: 4. Germline CDR1 SGHNT, CDR2 YENEEA. This CDR3 spans 14 amino acids.

This chain links TRBV27 with TRBJ2-7; TRBD2 agrees at 8 bases. This CDR3 contains 12 residues. Germline V CDR1 and CDR2: MNHEY, SMNVEV (reference sequence). The J segment lost 7 bases and the V segment lost 8 bases, leaving 7 bases of the junction unmatched. In nucleotides, the CDR3 is TGTGCCAGCCGAACGGGGGGGTGGGAGCAGTACTTC. Translation: CASRTGGWEQYF.

This clone has just one count. The CDR3 sequence is CASSPNSGGAGNTQYF. The CDR3 DNA follows: TGTGCCAGCAGTCCCAATAGCGGGGGGGCCGGGAATACGCAGTATTTT. The rearrangement joins TRBV6-6 to TRBJ2-3, with 11 bases fitting TRBD2. CDR3 length: 16 residues. V trimming: 5 bases; J trimming: 7 bases; junction bases outside the gene matches: 11. Looked up from germline, CDR1 is MNHNY and CDR2 is SVGAGI (reference sequence).

The chain carries TRBV5-1 and TRBJ1-6; D may be TRBD1 (5 bases). Trimming took off 0 bases at V and 0 bases at J, with 10 bases between the two ends. The germline V gene has CDR1 SGHRS and CDR2 YFSETQ. The CDR3 spans 17 residues. In nucleotides, the CDR3 is TGCGCCAGCAGCTTGGACAGGTCTTCCTCCTATAATTCACCCCTCCACTTT. Amino acids: CASSLDRSSSYNSPLHF.

The genes are TRBV11-2 and TRBJ2-1; a weak D match, TRBD2 (5 bases). From germline, CDR1 is SGHAT and CDR2 FQNNGV. The CDR3 runs to 14 residues. With 4 bases removed from V and 6 bases from J, the gap between germline ends came to 13 bases. The CDR3 region is CASSSYSDSNEQFF. As DNA, the CDR3 is TGTGCCAGCAGCTCATATAGCGACTCCAATGAGCAGTTCTTC.

Many counts were recorded for this clone. This rearrangement joins TRBV7-8 to TRBJ2-1; 13 nucleotides align to TRBD2. V lost 5 bases to trimming and J lost 5 bases; unmatched junction nucleotides: 6. CDR1 and CDR2 from the germline V gene are SGHVS and FQNEAQ. This CDR3 is 16 amino acids long. For the CDR3, the DNA is TGTGCCAGCAGCGCGGGACTAGCGGGAATCAACAATGAGCAGTTCTTC. Its protein product is CASSAGLAGINNEQFF.